Listed below are T cell receptor beta chains from one sample, sequenced in a study of blood T cells in healthy people across ages. TCRdb reprocessed the 5' RACE reads via MiXCR and lists one record per CDR3 protein. This repertoire shows about 750,000 distinct CDR3 sequences, about 53% found once; its top ten account for roughly 40%. The material sequenced was blood. All receptors come from a man older than 75 in good health. The CDR3 runs from the conserved cysteine through the conserved F or W. A D gene is named only where the DNA matches it firmly. The size entry is marked missing in some rows and otherwise reads once, few, many or a size class.

j_call,cdr3_length,v_call,d_call,clone_size,cdr3_nt,cdr3_aa
TRBJ2-7,15,TRBV5-6,TRBD1,-,TGTGCCAGCAGCCCAAACAGGGGGCTCTCCTACGAGCAGTACTTC,CASSPNRGLSYEQYF
TRBJ1-4,14,TRBV13,-,-,TGTGCCAGCAGCTTGGACGGATTTAATGAAAAACTGTTTTTT,CASSLDGFNEKLFF
TRBJ2-6,19,TRBV18,TRBD2,-,TGTGCCAGCTCACCGCTCCGGGACGGGACTAAGTCTGGGGCCAACGTCCTGACTTTC,CASSPLRDGTKSGANVLTF
TRBJ2-7,12,TRBV4-1,-,-,TGCGCCAGCAGCCAGGTGGACCACGAGCAGTACTTC,CASSQVDHEQYF
TRBJ1-1,14,TRBV5-1,-,-,TGCGCCAGCAGCTTTCGTCAGGAGAACACTGAAGCTTTCTTT,CASSFRQENTEAFF
TRBJ1-6,13,TRBV11-2,-,few,TGTGCCAGCAGCTTAGAACTGGGGTCACCCCTCCACTTT,CASSLELGSPLHF
TRBJ2-5,15,TRBV5-4,-,once,TGTGCCAGCAGCAAATTGGGAACAGGGACGGAGACCCAGTACTTC,CASSKLGTGTETQYF
TRBJ2-1,15,TRBV7-9,TRBD2,-,TGTGCCAGCAGCTTAGAAGCGGGATACCGGGATGAGCAGTTCTTC,CASSLEAGYRDEQFF
TRBJ1-1,14,TRBV4-2,TRBD1,-,TGTGCCAGCAGCCAGACAGGGATGGTCCCTGAAGCTTTCTTT,CASSQTGMVPEAFF
TRBJ1-2,12,TRBV6-1,-,-,TGTGCCAGCAGTGAGGGCGGCTATGGCAACACCTTC,CASSEGGYGNTF
TRBJ2-1,14,TRBV5-1,-,-,TGCGCCAGCAGCCTGTTAAGGGACTACAATGAGCAGTTCTTC,CASSLLRDYNEQFF
TRBJ1-2,14,TRBV29-1,TRBD1,-,TGCAGCACCCGGGGGACAGGGGGCGAGTATGGCTACACCTTC,CSTRGTGGEYGYTF
TRBJ1-2,12,TRBV3-1,-,few,TGTGCCAGCAGCAACGGACTATATGGCTACACCTTC,CASSNGLYGYTF
TRBJ2-1,18,TRBV4-1,TRBD2,-,TGCGCCAGCAGCCAAGAGGGCGGCGGGAGGAAGCTGGCGGGCTGGTTGTTCTTC,CASSQEGGGRKLAGWLFF
TRBJ2-5,13,TRBV5-1,-,-,TGCGCCAGCAGCATACGGTTCTCGGAGACCCAGTACTTC,CASSIRFSETQYF
TRBJ1-1,14,TRBV6-2/TRBV6-3,TRBD1,-,TGTGCCAGCAGACCTGGGACAGCGAACACTGAAGCTTTCTTT,CASRPGTANTEAFF
TRBJ1-2,12,TRBV20-1,-,-,TGCAGTGCTAGCATAGATATGGGTGGCTACACCTTC,CSASIDMGGYTF
TRBJ2-1,12,TRBV20-1,-,-,TGCAGTGCGGCCCCGCGCCTCAATGAGCAGTTCTTC,CSAAPRLNEQFF
TRBJ1-1,12,TRBV10-3,-,-,TGTGCCATCGGGGCAGCGAACACTGAAGCTTTCTTT,CAIGAANTEAFF
TRBJ2-1,15,TRBV11-1,TRBD2,-,TGTGCCAGCAGCCCAGCCCTAGCGGGGAGCAATGAGCAGTTCTTC,CASSPALAGSNEQFF
TRBJ2-7,11,TRBV28,-,-,TGTGCCAGCAACTCCGACTACGAGCAGTACTTC,CASNSDYEQYF
TRBJ2-7,12,TRBV12-3/TRBV12-4,-,-,TGTGCCAGCACCCTTGGGGGCCGCGAGCAGTACTTC,CASTLGGREQYF
TRBJ2-3,21,TRBV11-2,-,once,TGTGCCAGCACCGCACTAAATTCTTGGGGGGTAAACGCCTCCCAGCACAGATACGCGTATTTT,CASTALNSWGVNASQHRYAYF
TRBJ1-5,18,TRBV7-9,TRBD1,-,TGTGCCAGCAGCTTAGCAGGAATTGGGACAGGTGGAAATCAGCCCCAGCATTTT,CASSLAGIGTGGNQPQHF
TRBJ2-1,15,TRBV29-1,TRBD2,-,TGCAGCGTTGTATTCGTGACTAGCGGCCAAGAGACCCAGTTCTTC,CSVVFVTSGQETQFF
TRBJ2-5,15,TRBV14,TRBD2,-,TGTGCCAGCAGCCCGCCGGGACTACTTTTGGAGACCCAGTACTTC,CASSPPGLLLETQYF
TRBJ1-2,13,TRBV12-3/TRBV12-4,-,-,TGTGCCAGCAGTTTAAGAGGGGCCTATGGCTACACCTTC,CASSLRGAYGYTF